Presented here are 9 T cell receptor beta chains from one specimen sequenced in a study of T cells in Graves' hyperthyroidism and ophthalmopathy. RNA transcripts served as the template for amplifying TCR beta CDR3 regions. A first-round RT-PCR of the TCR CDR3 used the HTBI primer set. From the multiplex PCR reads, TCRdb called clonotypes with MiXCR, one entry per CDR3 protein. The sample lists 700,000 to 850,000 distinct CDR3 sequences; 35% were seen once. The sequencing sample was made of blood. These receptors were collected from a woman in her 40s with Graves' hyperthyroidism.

CDR3 residues: CAISEKVDEKLFF. The DNA of the CDR3 is TGTGCCATCAGTGAGAAAGTGGATGAAAAACTGTTTTTT. V and J are TRBV10-3 and TRBJ1-4; D call uncertain. V dropped 2 bases and J dropped 6 bases, with 7 bases sitting between them. The germline CDR1 and CDR2 sequences are ENHRY and SYGVKD. The CDR3 loop spans 13 amino acids.

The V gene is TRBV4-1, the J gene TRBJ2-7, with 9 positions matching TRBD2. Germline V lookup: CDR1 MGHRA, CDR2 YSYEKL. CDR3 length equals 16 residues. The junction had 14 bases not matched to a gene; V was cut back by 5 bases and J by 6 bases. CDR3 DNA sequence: TGCGCCAGCAGCTCCCAACCGGGACTAGCTGGGGCCGAGCAGTACTTC. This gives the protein CASSSQPGLAGAEQYF.

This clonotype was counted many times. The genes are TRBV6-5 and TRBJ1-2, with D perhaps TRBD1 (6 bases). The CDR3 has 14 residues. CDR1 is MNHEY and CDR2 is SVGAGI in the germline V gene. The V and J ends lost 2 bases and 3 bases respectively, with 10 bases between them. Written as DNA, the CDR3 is TGTGCCAGCAGTTACACAGGGTCGGACTATGGCTACACCTTC. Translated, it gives CASSYTGSDYGYTF.

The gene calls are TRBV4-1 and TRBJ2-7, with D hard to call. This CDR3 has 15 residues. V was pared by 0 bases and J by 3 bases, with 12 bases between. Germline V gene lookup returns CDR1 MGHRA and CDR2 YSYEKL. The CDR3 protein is CASSQEVSQVYEQYF. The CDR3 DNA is TGCGCCAGCAGCCAAGAAGTTAGTCAGGTCTACGAGCAGTACTTC.

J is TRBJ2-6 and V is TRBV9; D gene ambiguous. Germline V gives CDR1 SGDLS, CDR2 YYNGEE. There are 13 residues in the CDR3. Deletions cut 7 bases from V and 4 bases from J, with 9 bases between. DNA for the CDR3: TGTGCCAGCGGTCAGATAGGGGCCAACGTCCTGACTTTC. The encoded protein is CASGQIGANVLTF.

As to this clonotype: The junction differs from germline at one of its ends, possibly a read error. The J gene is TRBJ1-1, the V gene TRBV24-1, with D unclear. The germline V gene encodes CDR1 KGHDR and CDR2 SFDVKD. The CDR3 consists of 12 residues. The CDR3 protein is CAASDPNTEAFF. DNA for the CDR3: TGTGCCGCCAGTGATCCCAACACTGAAGCTTTCTTT.

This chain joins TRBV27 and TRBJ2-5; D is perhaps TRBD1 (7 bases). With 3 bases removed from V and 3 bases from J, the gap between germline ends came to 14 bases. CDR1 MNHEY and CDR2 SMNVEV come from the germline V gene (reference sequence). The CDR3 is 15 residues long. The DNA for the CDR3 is TGTGCCAGCAGTTTCTCAGGGGGGCGGGAAGAGACCCAGTACTTC. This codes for CASSFSGGREETQYF.

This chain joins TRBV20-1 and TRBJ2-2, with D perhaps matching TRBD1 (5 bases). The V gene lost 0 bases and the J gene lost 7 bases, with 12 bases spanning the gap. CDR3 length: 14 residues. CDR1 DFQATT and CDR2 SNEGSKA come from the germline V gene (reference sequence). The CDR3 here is CSARDTRVGGELFF. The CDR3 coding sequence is TGCAGTGCTAGAGATACCAGGGTTGGCGGGGAGCTGTTTTTT.

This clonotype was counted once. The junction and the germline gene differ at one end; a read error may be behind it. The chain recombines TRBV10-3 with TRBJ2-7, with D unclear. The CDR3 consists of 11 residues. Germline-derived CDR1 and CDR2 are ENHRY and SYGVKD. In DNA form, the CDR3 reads TGTGCCATCAGAAGCGCCTACGCGCAGTACTTC. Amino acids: CAIRSAYAQYF.